The 9 T cell receptor beta chains listed next were all sequenced from one sample in a study of Graves' ophthalmopathy and Graves' hyperthyroidism. The authors amplified TCR beta CDR3 regions from RNA transcripts. An opening RT-PCR round employed HTBI primers and preceded a second-round multiplex PCR. MiXCR, run by TCRdb on the multiplex PCR reads, gives a single entry per CDR3 protein. The sample has a few hundred thousand distinct CDR3 sequences, around 20% seen once. Specimen: peripheral blood. These receptors came from a woman aged 18-29 years with Graves' ophthalmopathy.

In its sample, this clonotype was seen many times. CDR3: CASRSRGAAFF. CDR3 in DNA: TGTGCCAGCAGAAGTCGGGGGGCAGCTTTCTTT. The chain is built from TRBV28 and TRBJ1-1; D is possibly TRBD1 (6 bases). Trimming left V 6 bases short and J 10 bases short, with 12 bases between. The CDR3 extends over 11 amino acids. Germline lookup yields CDR1 MDHEN and CDR2 SYDVKM.

This clonotype was counted ten times or more. One end of the junction varies from germline; a read error may be responsible. The chain joins TRBV12-5 to TRBJ2-5; tentative D call: TRBD1 (5 bases). The germline V gene encodes CDR1 LGHNT and CDR2 FRNRAP. The CDR3 runs 12 residues. The CDR3 sequence: CASALTVETQYF. In DNA form, the CDR3 reads TGTGCTAGTGCTTTGACAGTTGAGACCCAGTACTTC. Complete variable domain (other parts from reference TRBV12-5 and TRBJ2-5): DARVTQTPRHKVTEMGQEVTMRCQPILGHNTVFWYRQTMMQGLELLAYFRNRAPLDDSGMPKDRFSAEMPDATLATLKIQPSEPRDSAVYFCASALTVETQYFGPGTRLLVL.

This clonotype was detected a few times. V and J are TRBV28 and TRBJ1-1; D call uncertain. V lost 3 bases and J 2 bases, leaving 10 bases between the germline ends. CDR3 length: 14 residues. Germline CDR1 reads MDHEN; CDR2 reads SYDVKM. The CDR3 reads CASSFNGPNTEAFF. The CDR3 DNA sequence: TGTGCCAGCAGTTTCAACGGACCTAACACTGAAGCTTTCTTT.

The table lists this clonotype with many counts. The chain is built from TRBV13 and TRBJ1-6, with 7 bases that match TRBD1. This CDR3 is 15 amino acids long. The junction had 8 bases not matched to a gene; V was cut back by 4 bases and J by 8 bases. Germline loops: CDR1 PRHDT, CDR2 FYEKMQ (reference sequence). DNA of the CDR3: TGTGCCAGCAGCTCCCACAGGGGATTAGATTCACCCCTCCACTTT. Amino acids: CASSSHRGLDSPLHF.

This clonotype was observed many times. The chain links TRBV20-1 to TRBJ2-5; D tentatively reads TRBD1 or TRBD2 (6 bases each). Trimming shortened V by 3 bases and J by 4 bases, and 15 bases separated the two germline ends. Germline lookup yields CDR1 DFQATT and CDR2 SNEGSKA (reference sequence). This CDR3 spans 14 amino acids. CDR3 in amino acids: CSASRFKGGETQYF. The DNA for the CDR3 is TGCAGTGCTAGCCGCTTCAAGGGGGGAGAGACCCAGTACTTC.

This clonotype was seen ten or more times. One base away lies a much larger clone, so this may be a sequencing read error. The CDR3 region is CAGSETGELFF. DNA for the CDR3: TGTGCCGGCAGTGAAACCGGGGAGCTGTTTTTT. The V call is TRBV2, the J call TRBJ2-2; D not resolved. The length of the CDR3 is 11 residues. The germline CDR1 and CDR2 sequences are SNHLY and FYNNEI. Supplemented by reference TRBV2 and TRBJ2-2, the full variable domain reads EPEVTQTPSHQVTQMGQEVILRCVPISNHLYFYWYRQILGQKVEFLVSFYNNEISEKSEIFDDQFSVERPDGSNFTLKIRSTKLEDSAMYFCAGSETGELFFGEGSRLTVL.

This clonotype was found many times. V and J are TRBV5-1 and TRBJ2-2; 7 nucleotides line up with TRBD1. J was trimmed by 0 bases and V by 4 bases; bases with no gene match: 6. The CDR3 contains 16 residues. Germline CDR1 and CDR2: SGHRS and YFSETQ. CDR3 loop: CASSGPGQSNTGELFF. DNA for the CDR3: TGCGCCAGCAGCGGACCGGGACAGTCGAACACCGGGGAGCTGTTTTTT.

This clonotype has ten or more counts. The chain carries TRBV12-3 or TRBV12-4 and TRBJ2-2; 9 bases are shared with TRBD1. V was pared by 2 bases and J by 5 bases, with 12 bases of the junction left unmatched. There are 18 residues in the CDR3. CDR3 sequence: CASSLKDRGSLTTGELFF. DNA of the CDR3: TGTGCCAGCAGTTTAAAGGACAGGGGATCCCTAACGACCGGGGAGCTGTTTTTT.

This clonotype has a count of ten or more. The chain employs TRBV4-2 and TRBJ2-7, with 7 bases fitting TRBD2. Germline CDR1 LGHNA, CDR2 YNFKEQ. J gave up 2 bases and V 1 base, and 11 bases lay outside the gene matches. This CDR3 region has 17 residues. CDR3: CASSQGLGGGSPYEQYF. The CDR3 region has the DNA TGTGCCAGCAGCCAAGGGCTAGGCGGGGGATCCCCCTACGAGCAGTACTTC.